The rows below give T cell receptor beta chains drawn from one sample of a study of technical replicates of blood from a handful of donors. Profiling relied on immunoSEQ multiplex PCR, and the TCRdb table lists in-frame clones only, not all of them. The repertoire has 70,000 to 85,000 clones, just over 90% of them found once; the top ten carry roughly 0.28%. Sequenced material: T cells isolated from PBMCs. These receptors were collected from a human donor in good health. The CDR3 runs from the conserved cysteine through the conserved F or W. D genes are given only for firm matches. Clone size, where shown, is once, few, many, or a class for clones that have expanded.

d_gene	abundance	v_gene	j_gene	CDR3nt	CDR3aa
.	.	TRBV2	TRBJ1-2	TGTGCCAGCAGTGGCGCCCAGCGGAGCTATGGCTACACCTTC	CASSGAQRSYGYTF
TRBD1	.	TRBV5-1	TRBJ2-7	TGCGCCAGCAGCTATCGCCCGGGACAGGGCGTAACCTCCTACGAGCAGTACTTC	CASSYRPGQGVTSYEQYF
TRBD2	.	TRBV5-1	TRBJ2-7	TGCGCCAGCAGCTTGGCCTTAGGCGGGAGAGGCTACGAGCAGTACTTC	CASSLALGGRGYEQYF
.	.	TRBV2	TRBJ1-5	TGTGCCAGCAGTGAAACGGCCAGGCTACAGCCCCAGCATTTT	CASSETARLQPQHF
.	.	TRBV27	TRBJ2-7	TGTGCCAGCAGTTTAACACGGGGTCTCGAGCAGTACTTC	CASSLTRGLEQYF
TRBD1	.	TRBV4-1	TRBJ1-1	TGCGCCAGCAGCCCGTGGACAGGGAGCATAAACACTGAAGCTTTCTTT	CASSPWTGSINTEAFF
.	.	TRBV2	TRBJ1-2	TGTGCCAGCAGTGAGGAGGTAATCAACACCTTC	CASSEEVINTF
TRBD2	.	TRBV5-1	TRBJ2-1	TGCGCCAGCAACTCCGGGACTAGACGTATGAATGAGCAGTTCTTC	CASNSGTRRMNEQFF
TRBD2	.	TRBV6-5	TRBJ2-1	TGTGCCAGCAGTTACGTGTTAGCGGGATTGAATGAGCAGTTCTTC	CASSYVLAGLNEQFF
.	.	TRBV6-1	TRBJ2-7	TGTGCCAGCTGCGGGATTTTCTACTACGAGCAGTACTTC	CASCGIFYYEQYF
TRBD1	.	TRBV5-1	TRBJ2-1	TGCGCCAGCAGCTACCCCCCGACAGGGGAGAATGAGCAGTTCTTC	CASSYPPTGENEQFF
.	few	TRBV2	TRBJ1-2	TGTGCCAGCCAGGAGACAGAGATCTATGGCTACACCTTC	CASQETEIYGYTF
TRBD1	few	TRBV6-6	TRBJ1-1	TGTGCCAGCAGGACAGGGACAGGGAACATTGAAGCTTTCTTT	CASRTGTGNIEAFF
TRBD1	.	TRBV28	TRBJ1-6	TGTGCCAGCAAGAAGTCGGGACAGGGCCTGAATTCACCCCTCCACTTT	CASKKSGQGLNSPLHF
.	few	TRBV7-9	TRBJ1-4	TGTGCCAGCAGCTTAGTCAGTCCTCCTAATGAAAAACTGTTTTTT	CASSLVSPPNEKLFF
.	.	TRBV4-1	TRBJ1-3	TGCGCCAGCAGCCAATTTATGTACTCTGGAAACACCATATATTTT	CASSQFMYSGNTIYF
.	.	TRBV6-5	TRBJ1-2	TGTGCCAGCAGTTACCAGGGGTCGTCTGGCTACACCTTC	CASSYQGSSGYTF
TRBD1	.	TRBV9	TRBJ1-1	TGTGCCAGCAGCGTAGACCAGACAGGGGAGCATACTGAAGCTTTCTTT	CASSVDQTGEHTEAFF